This section outlines one TCR beta chain sequence together with its context. Its antigen remains undetermined. No clone much larger than this one lies a single base away; base qualities are absent. The immunoSEQ Assay, a bias-controlled multiplex PCR, was used to amplify TCRbeta CDR3 regions from genomic DNA. Concerning the study's data processing: The number of nucleated cells in each sample was estimated from the amplification of reference gene primers within the assay. Sequence reads were collapsed and filtered to measure the absolute abundance of every unique TCRbeta CDR3 rearrangement. For each sample, productive Simpson clonality was calculated by taking the square root of Simpson's diversity index across productive rearrangements. This is the immuneACCESS table as TCRdb keeps it, with only in-frame sequences that have V and J called. A part of the clones is gone; compared with another copy, unresolved V genes explain less than half, and the rest is unexplained. The V and J calls and clone size are taken from that table; D and trimming were inferred from the DNA. The table for this sample lists 48,000 or so clones; roughly 87% of them were counted only once. 3.1% of the sample belongs to the ten largest clones.

These data are taken from a study of blood T cell repertoires in COVID-19 (dated by TCRdb to the early 2020s). In terms of the full investigation: The collaborator samples originated in the United States, Italy and Spain and spanned the acute and convalescent phases of COVID-19. A freely available public database, intended as a resource for researchers studying the immune response to SARS-CoV-2, is where the repertoires were released. The material from the prospective study consisted of cDNA or gDNA derived from T cells, B-cell-depleted T cells, or PBMCs. Nearly every sample came with metadata listing a de-identified subject ID, COVID-19 status, age in years and sex. Subjects who had been exposed to COVID-19, were actively infected with it, or had recovered from it provided the deeply sampled blood TCRbeta repertoires that made up the dataset. The samples were drawn from two sources: the first 160 participants of the ongoing ImmuneRACE study, and 1,000 to 1,500 subjects contributed by 6 global collaborators. Where HLA class I and class II types were available, the types were taken from metadata supplied by the sample provider, not from assay-based typing. The research as a whole found: How much clinical and demographic metadata was included differed by source and by participant, and the metadata was provided uncurated.

Trimming takes 4 bases off V and 5 bases off J; junction bases not matched to a gene: 6. Based on the germline V gene, the CDR1 and CDR2 sequences are SGHRS and YFSETQ. The CDR3 numbers 14 residues from cysteine through phenylalanine. The kept DNA is CDR3 alone, 42 bases in frame from the first base. Each collaborating institution followed its own protocols to collect whole blood in K2EDTA tubes. For TCRbeta analysis, collaborators shipped samples as frozen whole blood, isolated PBMCs, or DNA extracted from either of those sample types. This TCR was recovered from a human donor in a cohort sampled during active COVID-19. Sequenced sample: peripheral blood. The chain is assembled from TRBV5-1 and TRBJ1-1; a stretch of 9 junction bases matches TRBD1. The CDR3 region reads CASSGRTGVTEAFF. The DNA reads as follows: TGCGCCAGCAGCGGACGGACAGGGGTTACTGAAGCTTTCTTT.